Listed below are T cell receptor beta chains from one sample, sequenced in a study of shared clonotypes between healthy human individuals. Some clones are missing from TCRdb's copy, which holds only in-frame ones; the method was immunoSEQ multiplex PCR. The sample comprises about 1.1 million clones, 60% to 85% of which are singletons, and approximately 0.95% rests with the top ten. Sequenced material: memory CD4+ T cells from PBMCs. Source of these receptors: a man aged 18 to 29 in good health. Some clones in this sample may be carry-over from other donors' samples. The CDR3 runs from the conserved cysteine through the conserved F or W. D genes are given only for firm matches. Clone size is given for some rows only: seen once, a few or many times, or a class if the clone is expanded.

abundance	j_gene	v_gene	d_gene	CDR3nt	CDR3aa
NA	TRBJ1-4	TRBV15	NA	TGTGCCACCAGCAGAAGTAATGAAAAACTGTTTTTT	CATSRSNEKLFF
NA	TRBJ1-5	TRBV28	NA	TGTGCCAGCATGAGGGGTCGCAACCAGCCCCAGCATTTT	CASMRGRNQPQHF
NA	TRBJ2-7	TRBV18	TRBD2	TGTGCCAGCTCACCACCGGGACTAGCCGCCCCCGAGCAGTACTTC	CASSPPGLAAPEQYF
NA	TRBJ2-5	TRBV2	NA	TGTGCCAGCGTAGGGGCACAAGAGACCCAGTACTTC	CASVGAQETQYF
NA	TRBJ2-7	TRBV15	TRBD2	TGTGCCACCAGCAGAGATGGGGGGGGAGCCTACGAGCAGTACTTC	CATSRDGGGAYEQYF
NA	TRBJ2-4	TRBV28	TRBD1	TGTGCCAGCAGCCAACAGGGGGCCAAAAACATTCAGTACTTC	CASSQQGAKNIQYF
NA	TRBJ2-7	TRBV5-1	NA	TGCGCCAGCAGCAAAGCATACGAGCAGTACTTC	CASSKAYEQYF
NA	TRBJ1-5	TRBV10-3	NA	TGTGCCATCAGTGAGTACCCTTATAGCAATCAGCCCCAGCATTTT	CAISEYPYSNQPQHF
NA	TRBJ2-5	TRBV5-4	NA	TGTGCCAGCAGCCCGGGCAGCCAAGAGACCCAGTACTTC	CASSPGSQETQYF
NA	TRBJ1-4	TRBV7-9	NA	TGTGCCAGCAGGGCCCGACAGGAGGTAAATGAAAAACTGTTTTTT	CASRARQEVNEKLFF
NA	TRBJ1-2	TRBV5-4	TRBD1	TGTGCCAGCAGCACCCAGCGGGGACAGGGGTCTGGCTACACCTTC	CASSTQRGQGSGYTF
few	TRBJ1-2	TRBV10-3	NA	TGTGCCATCAGTGAGTCTGGTGGTCCCTATGGCTACACCTTC	CAISESGGPYGYTF
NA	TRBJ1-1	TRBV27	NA	TGTGCCAGCAGTCCCCGGGGGGGATTGTCCACTGAAGCTTTCTTT	CASSPRGGLSTEAFF
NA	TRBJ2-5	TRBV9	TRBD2	TGTGCCAGCAGCCCACTACTAGCGGGAGGCCAAGAGACCCAGTACTTC	CASSPLLAGGQETQYF
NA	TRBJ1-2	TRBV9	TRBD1	TGTGCCAGCAGCGTAGCGACAGGGGGGAGCTATGGCTACACCTTC	CASSVATGGSYGYTF
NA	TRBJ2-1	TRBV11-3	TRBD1	TGTGCCAGCAGCTCGACAGGGGGTGGCCACAATGAGCAGTTCTTC	CASSSTGGGHNEQFF
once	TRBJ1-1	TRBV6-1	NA	TGTGCCAGCAGTCGTGTCTTTGAAGCTTTCTTT	CASSRVFEAFF
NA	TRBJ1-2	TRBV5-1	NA	TGCGCCAGCAGCTTGGCCACGGAGGGGATCTATGGCTACACCTTC	CASSLATEGIYGYTF
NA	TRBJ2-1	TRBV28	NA	TGTGCCAGCAGGGGCGGCCCCCGCTCCTACAATGAGCAGTTCTTC	CASRGGPRSYNEQFF
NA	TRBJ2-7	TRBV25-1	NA	TGTGCCAGCAGTGATCAAAAGCGTTACGAGCAGTACTTC	CASSDQKRYEQYF